The 23 T cell receptor beta chains below all came from one sample that was sequenced in a study of T cell repertoires in cytomegalovirus infection. TCRdb redid the calling of the reads with MiXCR, one entry per CDR3 protein. Counted here are approximately 600,000 distinct CDR3 sequences, approximately 40% occurring once; the ten biggest clones make up 40% to 60%. Antigens for these TCRs are unknown. The specimen was cultured PBMCs, collected from culture after CMV antigen stimulation. The receptors stem from a human donor in good health (CMV status not recorded). Some clones in this sample may be carry-over from other donors' samples.

V is TRBV6-2 or TRBV6-3 and J is TRBJ1-5; D is perhaps TRBD1 (5 bases). This CDR3 has 17 amino acids. V was shortened by 4 bases and J by 2 bases, with 18 bases between the two germline ends. CDR1 MNHEY and CDR2 SVGEGT come from the germline V gene. The DNA of the CDR3 is TGTGCCAGCAGTTGGGACGGAGGAGGGAGGGGCAATCAGCCCCAGCATTTT. This gives the protein CASSWDGGGRGNQPQHF.

The genes are TRBV5-1 and TRBJ1-1; tentative D call: TRBD1 (5 bases). The CDR3 spans 11 residues. Trimming took off 5 bases at V and 7 bases at J, with 9 bases between the two ends. Germline V gene lookup returns CDR1 SGHRS and CDR2 YFSETQ. CDR3 residues: CASRQDSEAFF. As DNA, the CDR3 is TGCGCCAGCAGACAAGACAGTGAAGCTTTCTTT.

This clonotype was counted once. The V gene is TRBV18, the J gene TRBJ1-1; D gene unclear. Trimming shortened V by 0 bases and J by 0 bases, and 2 bases separated the two germline ends. CDR3 length equals 13 residues. Germline CDR1 and CDR2: KGHSH and LQKENI. The CDR3 loop is CASSPPMNTEAFF. In nucleotides, the CDR3 is TGTGCCAGCTCACCACCGATGAACACTGAAGCTTTCTTT.

The chain has TRBV4-1 and TRBJ2-2; no clear D. Germline-derived CDR1 and CDR2 are MGHRA and YSYEKL. Trimming removed 5 bases from V and 4 bases from J, with 11 bases in between. The CDR3 totals 14 residues. The CDR3, as DNA: TGCGCCAGCAGCTCCACGACCGGCACCGGGGAGCTGTTTTTT. This codes for CASSSTTGTGELFF.

This clonotype was observed a handful of times. The chain joins TRBV19 to TRBJ1-6; D call uncertain. Germline loops: CDR1 LNHDA, CDR2 SQIVND (reference sequence). This CDR3 has 16 residues. The ends were cut back, 5 bases at V and 9 bases at J, with 20 bases in the middle. The CDR3 spells CASSPSVTFGFSPLHF. CDR3 coding DNA: TGTGCCAGTAGTCCCTCGGTAACTTTCGGATTTTCACCCCTCCACTTT.

This clonotype was detected once. V is TRBV11-2 and J is TRBJ2-2; D is unclear. V lost 3 bases, J lost 9 bases, and 5 bases lay in between. The CDR3 sequence is 11 residues long. Looked up from germline, CDR1 is SGHAT and CDR2 is FQNNGV. CDR3 DNA: TGTGCCAGCAGCTTTCAGAGGGAGCTGTTTTTT. Translated: CASSFQRELFF.

This clonotype was recorded a few times. The V and J genes are TRBV12-3 or TRBV12-4 and TRBJ2-5, with a tentative D call TRBD2 (7 bases). V gave up 5 bases and J gave up 3 bases, with 13 bases separating them. The CDR3 covers 14 residues. CDR3 loop: CASSRGGREETQYF. CDR3 DNA: TGTGCCAGCAGTAGGGGGGGCCGGGAAGAGACCCAGTACTTC.

The rearrangement uses TRBV7-8 and TRBJ2-5, with D possibly being TRBD1 (6 bases). The ends were cut back, 4 bases at V and 4 bases at J, with 22 bases in the middle. The germline CDR1 and CDR2 sequences are SGHVS and FQNEAQ. This CDR3 has 17 residues. CDR3 DNA: TGTGCCAGCAGCTCGATGGGGCAGGGGCCCCGTCGAGAGACCCAGTACTTC. It specifies CASSSMGQGPRRETQYF.

This clonotype occurred a few times. This chain links TRBV7-9 with TRBJ2-2, with D perhaps matching TRBD1 or TRBD2 (5 bases each). V shed 7 bases and J shed 5 bases, with 14 bases lying between them. The CDR3 is 14 amino acids. Germline lookup yields CDR1 SEHNR and CDR2 FQNEAQ (reference sequence). CDR3 coding DNA: TGTGCCAGCACCGAGAGGGGTGATACCGGGGAGCTGTTTTTT. Translating it yields CASTERGDTGELFF.

The chain joins TRBV7-2 to TRBJ2-2; no clear D gene. The CDR3 spans 17 residues. Trimming took off 2 bases at V and 4 bases at J, with 17 bases between the two ends. The germline V gene has CDR1 SGHTA and CDR2 FQGNSA. CDR3 nucleotides: TGTGCCAGCAGCTTACTTGGCCGAAACCCCCTCACCGGGGAGCTGTTTTTT. Amino acids: CASSLLGRNPLTGELFF.

The rearrangement links TRBV7-2 to TRBJ2-7; 9 bases are a match to TRBD2. With 5 bases clipped from V and 7 bases from J, the junction kept 30 bases outside the gene matches. Germline CDR1 reads SGHTA; CDR2 reads FQGNSA. The CDR3 totals 21 residues. DNA of the CDR3: TGTGCCAGCAGCCCAACCCCCCACCGTAGAGTAGCGGGGGAAGAACTTGGGGAGCAGTACTTC. Translation gives CASSPTPHRRVAGEELGEQYF.

CDR3 sequence reads: CSARDSLAGVNTGELFF. CDR3 DNA sequence: TGCAGTGCTAGAGATAGCCTAGCGGGAGTGAACACCGGGGAGCTGTTTTTT. The chain carries TRBV20-1 and TRBJ2-2; 10 nucleotides align to TRBD2. Trimming removed 0 bases from V and 1 base from J; junction bases left unmatched: 5. Germline CDR1 and CDR2: DFQATT and SNEGSKA (reference sequence). CDR3 length equals 17 residues.

This clonotype came up a few times. V and J are TRBV12-3 or TRBV12-4 and TRBJ1-1; D is unresolved. The CDR3 contains 13 residues. V was pared by 3 bases and J by 3 bases, with 8 bases between. CDR3 sequence reads: CASSFGQYTEAFF. DNA for the CDR3: TGTGCCAGCAGTTTTGGTCAGTACACTGAAGCTTTCTTT.

This chain joins TRBV4-1 and TRBJ2-3; D is uncertain. CDR1 MGHRA and CDR2 YSYEKL come from the germline V gene. The CDR3 runs 16 residues. Between the trimmed V and J ends, which lost 3 bases and 0 bases, there was a span of 13 bases. For the CDR3, the DNA is TGCGCCAGCAGCCACATCCGCCGGTTAAGCACAGATACGCAGTATTTT. Encoded protein: CASSHIRRLSTDTQYF.

The CDR3, as DNA: TGTGCCAGCAGTTTAAGGGTCATACCCGCAGATACGCAGTATTTT. Translation: CASSLRVIPADTQYF. The genes are TRBV12-3 or TRBV12-4 and TRBJ2-3; the D is unclear. The CDR3 is made up of 15 amino acids. Trimming removed 2 bases from V and 4 bases from J, with 13 bases in between.

The rearrangement joins TRBV12-3 or TRBV12-4 to TRBJ1-1; D is perhaps TRBD1 (5 bases). The CDR3 spans 14 residues. Trimming took 3 bases from V and 3 from J, leaving 11 bases between them. CDR3 residues: CASSFQGLDTEAFF. CDR3 DNA sequence: TGTGCCAGCAGTTTTCAGGGTCTGGACACTGAAGCTTTCTTT.

This clonotype came up many times. The J gene is TRBJ2-7, the V gene TRBV7-2; 8 bases match TRBD1. Losses at the gene ends were 5 bases for V and 2 bases for J; bases not matched to a gene: 11. CDR3 size: 16 residues. Germline V CDR1 and CDR2: SGHTA, FQGNSA. CDR3 amino acids: CASSPSGTGRPYEQYF. The DNA of the CDR3 is TGTGCCAGCAGCCCCTCTGGGACAGGCCGTCCCTACGAGCAGTACTTC.

This clonotype was observed a handful of times. The gene calls are TRBV7-6 and TRBJ2-6, with no clear D. Deletions cut 5 bases from V and 0 bases from J, with 8 bases between. CDR3 length: 15 residues. CDR1 and CDR2 from the germline V gene are SGHVS and FNYEAQ. In nucleotides, the CDR3 is TGTGCCAGCAGCCCAGACGGCTCTGGGGCCAACGTCCTGACTTTC. Its protein product is CASSPDGSGANVLTF.

Written as DNA, the CDR3 is TGTGCTAGTGGTTCCAGCCACGGAAACACCATATATTTT. It translates to CASGSSHGNTIYF. The chain carries TRBV12-5 and TRBJ1-3, with no clear D. Germline assignment: CDR1 LGHNT and CDR2 FRNRAP. V was clipped by 4 bases and J by 4 bases, with 8 bases between them. The length of the CDR3 is 13 residues.

About this clonotype: This is likely a read error, given that the CDR3 carries no conserved phenylalanine or tryptophan at its end. The chain combines TRBV2 with TRBJ1-2, with D uncertain. V shed 5 bases and J shed 5 bases, with 15 bases lying between them. The germline V gene has CDR1 SNHLY and CDR2 FYNNEI. There are 14 residues in the CDR3. CDR3 region: CASSPDRLGYGYTS. For the CDR3, the DNA is TGTGCCAGCAGTCCAGACCGCCTCGGGTATGGCTACACCTCC.

The chain uses TRBV11-2 and TRBJ2-7; 9 bases fit TRBD1. There are 15 residues in the CDR3. Per the germline V gene, CDR1 is SGHAT and CDR2 is FQNNGV. Losses at the gene ends were 4 bases for V and 3 bases for J; bases not matched to a gene: 7. The CDR3 region is CASSSYRDRVYEQYF. The CDR3 bases are TGTGCCAGCAGCTCCTACCGGGACAGGGTCTACGAGCAGTACTTC.

The J gene is TRBJ2-1, the V gene TRBV12-3 or TRBV12-4; 8 positions agree with TRBD2. Trimming took 3 bases from V and 7 from J; bases not matched to a gene: 11. This CDR3 region has 16 residues. The CDR3 bases are TGTGCCAGCAGTTTTGTGTTGGGGGGCGGGGGGAATGAGCAGTTCTTC. It translates to CASSFVLGGGGNEQFF.

The chain couples TRBV7-2 to TRBJ2-3; perhaps TRBD2 as D (5 bases). The CDR3 loop spans 15 amino acids. With 5 bases removed from V and 4 bases from J, the gap between germline ends came to 16 bases. Looked up from germline, CDR1 is SGHTA and CDR2 is FQGNSA. CDR3 amino acids: CASSPPTGVADTQYF. For the CDR3, the DNA is TGTGCCAGCAGCCCACCGACCGGGGTGGCAGATACGCAGTATTTT. The variable domain in full, completed from reference TRBV7-2 and TRBJ2-3, reads GAGVSQSPSNKVTEKGKDVELRCDPISGHTALYWYRQSLGQGLEFLIYFQGNSAPDKSGLPSDRFSAERTGGSVSTLTIQRTQQEDSAVYLCASSPPTGVADTQYFGPGTRLTVL.